This T cell receptor beta chain emerged from a study of glioma-infiltrating T cells listed by TCRdb under 2016. Study-level background: Low-grade gliomas were WHO grade II oligodendrogliomas or astrocytomas, and glioblastomas were WHO grade IV tumors sampled at initial rather than recurrent diagnosis. Glioma patients received dexamethasone for six or fewer days before surgery. Sequencing coverage of roughly 4.5- to 11-fold of about a million peripheral T cells was targeted for blood libraries. Glioma tissue, non-neoplastic brain tissue and matched peripheral blood mononuclear cells were used as sources from which TCR alpha- and beta-chain repertoires were sequenced. To measure how far tissue and blood T-cell populations diverged, each tissue-infiltrating repertoire was compared against the peripheral blood repertoire of the same patient. The paired cohort was made up of three low-grade glioma patients, about 8 primary glioblastoma patients and three non-glioma patients who contributed non-neoplastic brain tissue.

A word on this clonotype: Its antigen is not yet known. No much larger clonotype is one base removed from it; base qualities were not supplied.

Overall results and qualifications from the work: Small numbers underpinned the group comparisons: about eight glioblastoma patients, three low-grade glioma patients and three non-neoplastic patients. In non-neoplastic patients, VJ-independent divergence between tissue and blood fell below expectation, whereas in all gliomas, and especially in low-grade gliomas, the divergence rose above expectation. A signature set of shared blood CDR3 motifs marked patients with low tissue-blood divergence and was depleted in highly divergent patients. Tissue and blood shared very few CDR3 sequences, a result attributed to high CDR3 diversity and limited sampling.

Surgical brain or tumor specimens were cryofrozen in liquid nitrogen immediately after resection, and peripheral blood cells were collected concurrently. The germline V gene (reference sequence) specifies DFQATT as CDR1 and SNEGSKA as CDR2. Trimmed from V: 6 bases; trimmed from J: 3 bases; junction bases lacking a gene match: 11. The CDR3 spans 16 residues, from the cysteine through the phenylalanine. Only CDR3 DNA is held: 48 bases, read in frame from base 1. The iRepertoire nested amplicon-rescue multiplex PCR (arm-PCR) platform was used to amplify TCR alpha and beta CDR3 regions from RNA. The input for one-step reverse transcription and amplification was about 95-450 ng of either tissue mRNA or PBMC total RNA. Following bead purification, Illumina adapters were added by a secondary multiplex PCR, and libraries between 200 and 400 bp were gel-purified. Libraries carried internal 6-nucleotide barcodes used for demultiplexing. Sequencing of libraries was performed on an Illumina MiSeq with 2x220 or 2x250 nucleotide paired-end reads. The paper's processing steps were these. Paired reads were merged with FLASH 1.2.11 and aligned to the GRCh37 human genome with BWA-MEM before extracting TRA and TRB reads. V and J assignment used an IMGT-derived reference of cassette sequences and CDR3 motifs that included pseudogenes. Three-frame translation of reads was performed, and productive CDR3s were defined as those with a C...FGXG motif and no stop codons. A clonotype was defined as a unique combination of a V-J cassette pair and a CDR3 amino acid sequence. Reads were filtered by Hamming distance, with the threshold set by the sequence error rate of each sample in mapped regions. TCRdb's own reprocessing of the public reads used fastp at Q25 and MiXCR and kept productive beta chains. Rows are combined by CDR3 protein, so each entry shows the most common genes and DNA. For this entry, the V and J calls and clone size follow TCRdb and not the study's own pipeline. The sample profile shows about 410,000 distinct CDR3 sequences; 41% of them were found once. The ten biggest clones cover approximately 12% of the sample.

Sequencing was done on a sample of glioma tissue, nonneoplastic brain tissue, or PBMCs (not recorded which). This receptor was obtained from a human donor with low-grade glioma or glioblastoma, undergoing nonglioma brain surgery, or in good health (not recorded which). This receptor chain uses TRBV20-1 and TRBJ1-2, and TRBD1 matches 12 of the central bases. The nucleotides read TGCAGTGCCAAGGGGACAGGGGGCGTCGTGGACTATGGCTACACCTTC. It specifies CSAKGTGGVVDYGYTF.